What follows describes a single T cell receptor (beta chain). Antigen specificity is unknown. This sample stems from a study of response to subunit inactivated influenza vaccine. Study-wide results and limits: Each seasonal influenza vaccination, the authors suggested, recruits few new T cells.

The V gene end was trimmed by 9 bases and the J gene end by 3 bases; junction bases not matched to a gene: 9. Germline-derived CDR1 and CDR2 are SEHNR and FQNEAQ (reference sequence). The CDR3 totals 16 residues. MiXCR, run by TCRdb on the RT-PCR reads, gives a single entry per CDR3 protein. The table records about 570,000 distinct CDR3 sequences, approximately 10% of them present only once. This chain links TRBV7-9 with TRBJ2-2, with TRBD2 matching 11 bases. The source of this sequence is a man aged 50 to 60 who received an inactivated influenza vaccine. This material consisted of PBMCs from blood, taken on the day of vaccination. CDR3 coding DNA: TGTGCCAGTGGGACAGAACTAGCGGGGGACACCGGGGAGCTGTTTTTT. This gives the protein CASGTELAGDTGELFF.